What follows are 28 T cell receptor beta chains derived from one specimen sequenced in a study of blood T cell repertoires in COVID-19. Only in-frame clones appear in the TCRdb table, and some are missing; sequencing was by immunoSEQ multiplex PCR. There are around 140,000 clones in the sample; 85% to 90% occur only once, and about 8% lies in the top ten. Sequenced: peripheral blood. The receptors were gathered from a woman aged 55 to 70 with acute or convalescent COVID-19.

This clone was seen a few times. The chain recombines TRBV10-2 with TRBJ2-7, with 11 bases fitting TRBD2. In germline, CDR1 is WSHSY, CDR2 SAAADI. This CDR3 contains 15 residues. Trimming took 4 bases from V and 6 from J; bases not matched to a gene: 8. CDR3 in amino acids: CASSARSGGAFEQYF. The CDR3 nucleotides read TGCGCCAGCAGTGCGCGTAGCGGGGGGGCCTTCGAGCAGTACTTC.

This sequence joins TRBV30 and TRBJ2-1, with D hard to call. Germline assignment: CDR1 GTSNPN and CDR2 SVGIG (reference sequence). The CDR3 extends over 11 amino acids. V lost 1 base, J lost 5 bases, and 3 bases lay in between. In DNA form, the CDR3 reads TGTGCCTGGAGTGCAAACAATGAGCAGTTCTTC. Residues: CAWSANNEQFF.

The chain joins TRBV19 to TRBJ2-5; perhaps TRBD2 as D (6 bases). The germline V and J ends were trimmed by 5 bases and 5 bases, with 12 bases remaining between them. Germline CDR1 reads LNHDA; CDR2 reads SQIVND (reference sequence). The CDR3 is 13 amino acids. CDR3 region: CASSVLAGETQYF. The CDR3 DNA is TGTGCCAGTAGTGTACTAGCCGGGGAGACCCAGTACTTC. Full variable domain (remainder filled in from reference TRBV19 and TRBJ2-5): DGGITQSPKYLFRKEGQNVTLSCEQNLNHDAMYWYRQDPGQGLRLIYYSQIVNDFQKGDIAEGYSVSREKKESFPLTVTSAQKNPTAFYLCASSVLAGETQYFGPGTRLLVL.

In its sample, this clone was seen a few times. This chain uses TRBV5-1 with TRBJ1-4; no clear D gene. The CDR3 extends over 16 amino acids. CDR1 and CDR2 from the germline V gene are SGHRS and YFSETQ. V lost 2 bases, J lost 0 bases, and 11 bases lay in between. The CDR3 region has the DNA TGCGCCAGCAGCTTTGGGAGCCAGGCAACTAATGAAAAACTGTTTTTT. Protein: CASSFGSQATNEKLFF.

V gene TRBV6-1 combines with J gene TRBJ2-5; 8 nucleotides match TRBD2. CDR3 length: 12 amino acids. V trimming: 8 bases; J trimming: 5 bases; junction bases outside the gene matches: 4. Germline CDR1 MNHNS, CDR2 SASEGT. As DNA, the CDR3 is TGTGCCAGCCGGGGGGGCTGGGAGACCCAGTACTTC. Residues: CASRGGWETQYF.

This clone occurred a few times. The V and J genes are TRBV19 and TRBJ2-7; 7 positions match TRBD1. V lost 3 bases and J lost 6; bases outside the gene matches: 8. This CDR3 is built from 14 residues. Germline values: CDR1 LNHDA, CDR2 SQIVND (reference sequence). The CDR3: CASSIRQGTAEQYF. CDR3 in DNA: TGTGCCAGTAGTATCCGACAGGGTACTGCCGAGCAGTACTTC.

V and J are TRBV11-2 and TRBJ2-7; tentative D call: TRBD2 (5 bases). Trimming shortened V by 5 bases and J by 0 bases, and 14 bases separated the two germline ends. Germline CDR1 is SGHAT and CDR2 is FQNNGV. The CDR3 contains 15 residues. The CDR3 sequence is CASSIPGLASYEQYF. The CDR3 DNA reads as TGTGCCAGCAGCATCCCAGGACTTGCCTCCTACGAGCAGTACTTC.

The V call is TRBV28, the J call TRBJ2-5; TRBD1 might be the D (6 bases). This CDR3 region has 13 residues. CDR1 and CDR2 (germline): MDHEN, SYDVKM. With 6 bases removed from V and 0 bases from J, the gap between germline ends came to 8 bases. This chain's CDR3 is CASRGDNQETQYF. The DNA of the CDR3 is TGTGCCAGCAGGGGGGACAACCAAGAGACCCAGTACTTC.

The V call is TRBV5-1, the J call TRBJ2-3, with D possibly TRBD1 on 6 matching bases. The CDR3 extends over 13 amino acids. V dropped 3 bases and J dropped 9 bases, with 14 bases sitting between them. CDR1 SGHRS and CDR2 YFSETQ come from the germline V gene. The DNA of the CDR3 is TGCGCCAGCAGCTATCCGGACAGTCTAACGCAGTATTTT. Protein sequence: CASSYPDSLTQYF. Full variable domain (rest looked up from reference TRBV5-1 and TRBJ2-3): KAGVTQTPRYLIKTRGQQVTLSCSPISGHRSVSWYQQTPGQGLQFLFEYFSETQRNKGNFPGRFSGRQFSNSRSEMNVSTLELGDSALYLCASSYPDSLTQYFGPGTRLTVL.

This chain links TRBV7-2 with TRBJ1-5, with D possibly matching TRBD1 (6 bases). Germline CDR1 reads SGHTA; CDR2 reads FQGNSA. This CDR3 is built from 15 residues. V gave up 3 bases and J gave up 1 base, with 10 bases separating them. Here the CDR3 reads CASSFAGASNQPQHF. CDR3 DNA sequence: TGTGCCAGCAGCTTTGCGGGGGCAAGCAATCAGCCCCAGCATTTT. The variable domain in full, with the rest retrieved from reference TRBV7-2 and TRBJ1-5, is GAGVSQSPSNKVTEKGKDVELRCDPISGHTALYWYRQSLGQGLEFLIYFQGNSAPDKSGLPSDRFSAERTGGSVSTLTIQRTQQEDSAVYLCASSFAGASNQPQHFGDGTRLSIL.

This chain connects TRBV3-1 (or the pseudogene TRBV3-2) to TRBJ1-1; D not certain. Trimming shortened V by 1 base and J by 0 bases, and 9 bases separated the two germline ends. The length of the CDR3 is 15 residues. Germline CDR1 and CDR2: LGHDT and YNNKEL (reference sequence). Here the CDR3 DNA reads TGTGCCAGCAGCCAAGCCGGCGGTCTGAACACTGAAGCTTTCTTT. This gives the protein CASSQAGGLNTEAFF.

The CDR3 DNA is TGTGCCAGCAGTTTATACGGGACAGGGGAAATTCTCACCTTC. Protein product: CASSLYGTGEILTF. This sequence joins TRBV27 and TRBJ1-2, with 10 bases matching TRBD1. Germline lookup yields CDR1 MNHEY and CDR2 SMNVEV (reference sequence). The ends lost 1 base at V and 13 bases at J; junction bases unmatched: 9. This CDR3 region has 14 residues.

The chain recombines TRBV19 with TRBJ1-5, with D perhaps TRBD1 (5 bases). Germline lookup yields CDR1 LNHDA and CDR2 SQIVND (reference sequence). The CDR3 covers 11 residues. Deletions cut 9 bases from V and 4 bases from J, with 7 bases between. The CDR3 reads CASGGNQPQHF. DNA for the CDR3: TGTGCCAGCGGGGGGAATCAGCCCCAGCATTTT.

The chain is built from TRBV27 and TRBJ2-2; 11 bases match TRBD1. Germline values: CDR1 MNHEY, CDR2 SMNVEV (reference sequence). The CDR3 is 15 amino acids. Trimming at V came to 3 bases and at J to 7 bases, leaving 4 bases not matched to a gene. DNA for the CDR3: TGTGCCAGCAGTTTTCGGACAGGGGGCTTCGGGGAGCTGTTTTTT. Translating gives CASSFRTGGFGELFF.

Written as DNA, the CDR3 is TGTGCCACCAGCAGATCGACTAGCTACAATGAGCAGTTCTTC. This translates into CATSRSTSYNEQFF. V usage is TRBV15 and J usage is TRBJ2-1; a possible D gene is TRBD2 (6 bases). Germline assignment: CDR1 LNHNV and CDR2 YYDKDF (reference sequence). V was shortened by 2 bases and J by 3 bases, with 8 bases between the two germline ends. CDR3 length equals 14 residues.

This clone has only one observation. This chain connects TRBV27 to TRBJ2-1; the match to TRBD1 covers 8 bases. Germline V lookup: CDR1 MNHEY, CDR2 SMNVEV (reference sequence). The CDR3 spans 15 residues. Unmatched junction bases numbered 4, after V lost 3 bases and J lost 3 bases. The CDR3 DNA sequence: TGTGCCAGCAGTTTGGGGACAGGAGTCTACAATGAGCAGTTCTTC. Its translation: CASSLGTGVYNEQFF.

The rearrangement links TRBV14 to TRBJ1-1; 8 bases are a match to TRBD1. The germline V gene encodes CDR1 SGHDN and CDR2 FVKESK. The V gene end was trimmed by 1 base and the J gene end by 7 bases; junction bases not matched to a gene: 11. The CDR3 extends over 16 amino acids. Here the CDR3 DNA reads TGTGCCAGCAGCCAAGGTGGCAGGGGGCGATCGATTGAAGCTTTCTTT. As protein: CASSQGGRGRSIEAFF.

This sequence joins TRBV18 and TRBJ2-2; the match to TRBD1 covers 9 bases. Germline CDR1 KGHSH, CDR2 LQKENI. V lost 3 bases, J lost 4 bases, and 9 bases stayed unmatched. CDR3 size: 17 residues. The CDR3 here is CASSPDGTGIPTGELFF. The DNA of the CDR3 is TGTGCCAGCTCACCCGACGGGACAGGGATCCCCACCGGGGAGCTGTTTTTT.

The chain joins TRBV24-1 to TRBJ2-7, with unresolved D. The germline V gene encodes CDR1 KGHDR and CDR2 SFDVKD. This CDR3 has 11 residues. Deletions cut 0 bases from V and 6 bases from J, with 2 bases between. The CDR3 DNA reads as TGTGCCACCAGTGATTTGCGCGAGCAGTACTTC. Encoded protein: CATSDLREQYF.

This clone was picked up a small number of times. The rearrangement uses TRBV6-4 and TRBJ2-3; D ambiguous. CDR3 length equals 12 residues. With 2 bases removed from V and 3 bases from J, the gap between germline ends came to 3 bases. Germline V gives CDR1 MRHNA, CDR2 SNTAGT. The DNA of the CDR3 is TGTGCCAGCAGTGACCAGACAGATACGCAGTATTTT. It specifies CASSDQTDTQYF.

This clone was recorded once. The J gene is TRBJ2-7, the V gene TRBV12-3 or TRBV12-4; possibly TRBD2 for D (6 bases). V shed 6 bases and J shed 9 bases, with 15 bases lying between them. The CDR3 totals 12 residues. CDR3 coding DNA: TGTGCCAGCAGCAGAGGCGGGGTTCGGCAGTACTTC. Translation gives CASSRGGVRQYF.

The chain employs TRBV3-1 (or the pseudogene TRBV3-2) and TRBJ2-7; TRBD2 matches 8 bases. There are 17 residues in the CDR3. The V gene's germline CDR1 is LGHDT and CDR2 YNNKEL (reference sequence). The junction had 13 bases not matched to a gene; V was cut back by 4 bases and J by 2 bases. The CDR3 loop reads CASSPYRGGSRTYEQYF. DNA for the CDR3: TGTGCCAGCAGCCCCTATCGCGGGGGGTCTCGAACCTACGAGCAGTACTTC.

V is TRBV19 and J is TRBJ1-2; TRBD1 agrees at 10 bases. The CDR3 loop spans 17 amino acids. In germline, CDR1 is LNHDA, CDR2 SQIVND (reference sequence). Losses at the gene ends were 2 bases for V and 2 bases for J; bases not matched to a gene: 8. CDR3: CASSISGTGALNYGYTF. The DNA for the CDR3 is TGTGCCAGTAGTATATCCGGGACAGGGGCCCTAAACTATGGCTACACCTTC.

This clone was seen a handful of times. The rearrangement links TRBV7-9 to TRBJ2-7; 8 nucleotides match TRBD2. J was trimmed by 5 bases and V by 5 bases; bases with no gene match: 8. CDR3 length equals 14 residues. In germline, CDR1 is SEHNR, CDR2 FQNEAQ (reference sequence). Written as DNA, the CDR3 is TGTGCCAGCAGCCCTAGCGGGCTTGTAGACGAGCAGTACTTC. Translation gives CASSPSGLVDEQYF.

The chain uses TRBV7-9 and TRBJ2-1; 8 positions match TRBD1. CDR1 is SEHNR and CDR2 is FQNEAQ in the germline V gene (reference sequence). The CDR3 is 15 amino acids. The V segment lost 5 bases and the J segment 2 bases; nucleotides outside the gene matches: 5. The CDR3 loop reads CASSRDRGTYNEQFF. The CDR3 DNA reads as TGTGCCAGCAGCAGAGACAGGGGTACCTACAATGAGCAGTTCTTC.

This clone has only a few counts. The chain employs TRBV6-5 and TRBJ1-4, with a possible D match to TRBD1 (5 bases). The CDR3 loop spans 15 amino acids. Trimming shortened V by 4 bases and J by 3 bases, and 12 bases separated the two germline ends. Germline CDR1 MNHEY, CDR2 SVGAGI. The CDR3 sequence is CASSSPGSANEKLFF. CDR3 nucleotide sequence: TGTGCCAGCAGTTCCCCAGGGTCTGCTAATGAAAAACTGTTTTTT.

This chain links TRBV5-5 with TRBJ1-1; TRBD1 aligns across 9 bases. The junction had 5 bases not matched to a gene; V was cut back by 0 bases and J by 8 bases. Germline assignment: CDR1 SGHKS and CDR2 YYEKEE (reference sequence). The CDR3 is made up of 14 amino acids. In DNA, the CDR3 is TGTGCCAGCAGCTTGGAACAGGGGGCATCCGAAGCTTTCTTT. Protein product: CASSLEQGASEAFF.

The V call is TRBV6-5, the J call TRBJ2-7; a possible D gene is TRBD2 (6 bases). The germline gives CDR1 MNHEY, CDR2 SVGAGI. The CDR3 spans 15 residues. The V and J ends lost 6 bases and 2 bases respectively, with 17 bases between them. Here the CDR3 DNA reads TGTGCCAGCAGCTACGCGGGGCAGGCAACCTACGAGCAGTACTTC. Its protein product is CASSYAGQATYEQYF.